This T cell receptor (beta chain) was captured by sequencing in a study of T cell responses to AZD1222 COVID-19 vaccine. General study results and limits: Possibly, clonal diversity was underestimated; donors were largely white British and included more females. Repertoire sampling was restricted to post-peak T cell response timepoints. Two AZD1222 administrations were followed by greater Spike-specific TCR breadth and depth. Unmutated regions of variants are reportedly targeted by nearly half of spike-specific TCRs.

Germline V gene lookup returns CDR1 SGHRS and CDR2 YFSETQ. The CDR3 covers 15 residues. Germline trimming cut 3 bases from V and 4 bases from J; bases unmatched to any gene: 5. The method was immunoSEQ multiplex PCR; TCRdb's version includes in-frame clones alone and lacks a portion of them. The sample records roughly 110,000 clones, about 89% being singletons. A note on this clone: The antigen remains unidentified.

This sample comprised peripheral blood, obtained on day 0 of AZD1222 vaccination. The rearrangement uses TRBV5-1 and TRBJ2-3, with 10 bases lining up with TRBD2. The source of this sequence is an adult in good health. CDR3 region: CASSSSGSGADTQYF. The DNA for the CDR3 is TGCGCCAGCAGCTCTAGCGGGAGTGGCGCAGATACGCAGTATTTT. The variable domain in full, completed from reference TRBV5-1 and TRBJ2-3, reads KAGVTQTPRYLIKTRGQQVTLSCSPISGHRSVSWYQQTPGQGLQFLFEYFSETQRNKGNFPGRFSGRQFSNSRSEMNVSTLELGDSALYLCASSSSGSGADTQYFGPGTRLTVL.